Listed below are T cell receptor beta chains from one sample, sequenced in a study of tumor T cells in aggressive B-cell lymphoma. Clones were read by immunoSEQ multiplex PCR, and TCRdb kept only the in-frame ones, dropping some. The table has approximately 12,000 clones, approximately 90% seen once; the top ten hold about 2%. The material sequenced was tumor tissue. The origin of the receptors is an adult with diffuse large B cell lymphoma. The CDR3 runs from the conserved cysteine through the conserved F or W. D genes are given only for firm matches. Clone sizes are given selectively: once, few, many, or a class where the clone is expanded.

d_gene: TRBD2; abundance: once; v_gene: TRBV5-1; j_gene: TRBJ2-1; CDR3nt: TGCGCCAGCCGAGCTACGGGGGGTGGCTACAATGAGCAGTTCTTC; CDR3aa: CASRATGGGYNEQFF
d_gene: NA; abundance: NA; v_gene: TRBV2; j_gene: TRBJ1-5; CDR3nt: TGTGCCAGCAGTGTGGGAGATGGCAATCAGCCCCAGCATTTT; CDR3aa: CASSVGDGNQPQHF
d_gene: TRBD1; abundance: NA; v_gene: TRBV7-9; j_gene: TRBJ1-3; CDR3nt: TGTGCCAGCAGCTCTCGACAGGGCGCTGGAAACACCATATATTTT; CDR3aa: CASSSRQGAGNTIYF
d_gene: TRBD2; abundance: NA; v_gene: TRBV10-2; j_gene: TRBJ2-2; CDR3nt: TGCGCCAGCAGTGAGGAGCTAGCGGGAGATGGCGGGGAGCTGTTTTTT; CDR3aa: CASSEELAGDGGELFF
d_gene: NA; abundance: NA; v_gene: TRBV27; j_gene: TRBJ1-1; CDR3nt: TGTGCCAGCAGCGTACAGGGTGTGAACACTGAAGCTTTCTTT; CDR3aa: CASSVQGVNTEAFF
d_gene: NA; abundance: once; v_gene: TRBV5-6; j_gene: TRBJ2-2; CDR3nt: TGTGCCAGCAGCTTCCGAGTGACCGGGGAGCTGTTTTTT; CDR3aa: CASSFRVTGELFF
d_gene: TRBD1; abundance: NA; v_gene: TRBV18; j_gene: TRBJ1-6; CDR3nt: TGTGCCAGCTCATCAGACAGGGACGGTTCACCCCTCCACTTT; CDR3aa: CASSSDRDGSPLHF
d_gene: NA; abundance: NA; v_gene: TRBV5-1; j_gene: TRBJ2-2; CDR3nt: TGCGCCAGCAGCCAGGGGGGACCGAACACCGGGGAGCTGTTTTTT; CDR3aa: CASSQGGPNTGELFF
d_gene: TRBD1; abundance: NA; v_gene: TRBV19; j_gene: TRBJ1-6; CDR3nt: TGTGCCAGTAGTCGGGACAGCCTGAATTCACCCCTCCACTTT; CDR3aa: CASSRDSLNSPLHF
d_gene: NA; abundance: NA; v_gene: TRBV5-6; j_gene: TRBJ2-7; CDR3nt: TGTGCCAGCAGCCCCCCGAACCGGGACTACGAGCAGTACTTC; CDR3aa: CASSPPNRDYEQYF
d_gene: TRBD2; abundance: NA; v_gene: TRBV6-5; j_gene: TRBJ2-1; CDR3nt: TGTGCCAGCAGTCCTAGCGGGAGTTCCTACAATGAGCAGTTCTTC; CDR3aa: CASSPSGSSYNEQFF
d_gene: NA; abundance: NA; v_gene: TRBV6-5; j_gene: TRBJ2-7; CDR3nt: TGTGCCAGCAGTTACTCTGGGCTAGCGAACGAGCAGTACTTC; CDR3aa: CASSYSGLANEQYF
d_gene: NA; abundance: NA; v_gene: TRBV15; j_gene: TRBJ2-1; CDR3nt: TGTGCCACCAGGTCACTAGATTCCTACAATGAGCAGTTCTTC; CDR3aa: CATRSLDSYNEQFF